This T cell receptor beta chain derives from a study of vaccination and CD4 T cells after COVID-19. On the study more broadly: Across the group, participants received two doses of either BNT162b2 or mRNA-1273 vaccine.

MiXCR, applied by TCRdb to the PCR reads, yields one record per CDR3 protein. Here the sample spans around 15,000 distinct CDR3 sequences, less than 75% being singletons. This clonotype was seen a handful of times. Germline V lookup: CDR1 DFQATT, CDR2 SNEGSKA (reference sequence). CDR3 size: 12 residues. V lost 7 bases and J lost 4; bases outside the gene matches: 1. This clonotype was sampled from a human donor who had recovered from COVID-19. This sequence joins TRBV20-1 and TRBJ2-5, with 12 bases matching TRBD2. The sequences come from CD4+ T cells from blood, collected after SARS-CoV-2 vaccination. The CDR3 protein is CSGGLAGETQYF. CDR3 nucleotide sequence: TGCAGTGGGGGACTAGCGGGAGAGACCCAGTACTTC.